Listed below are T cell receptor beta chains from one sample, sequenced in a study of cytomegalovirus exposure and HLA in healthy donors. Repertoires were generated with immunoSEQ multiplex PCR, while TCRdb's copy carries only in-frame clones and drops some. The sample gives 63,000 or so clones, 65% to 80% of which show up once; just under 3% is in the top ten. Sequencing input: PBMCs. These receptors all stem from a woman in her thirties in good health and CMV-seronegative. Both conserved end residues are part of each CDR3. Each record gives: V gene, J gene, clone size, CDR3 protein. For some rows the clone size is stated as once, few or many, or as a class when expanded; others skip it.

v_call: TRBV19; j_call: TRBJ1-5; clone_size: .; cdr3_aa: CASSTDQPQHF
v_call: TRBV7-9; j_call: TRBJ2-3; clone_size: .; cdr3_aa: CASVGGAFTDTQYF
v_call: TRBV7-9; j_call: TRBJ2-2; clone_size: .; cdr3_aa: CASSLVSGELFF
v_call: TRBV11-2; j_call: TRBJ2-1; clone_size: .; cdr3_aa: CASSPRRLAGSYNEQFF
v_call: TRBV30; j_call: TRBJ1-3; clone_size: .; cdr3_aa: CAWNHGTGDGNTIYF
v_call: TRBV19; j_call: TRBJ2-1; clone_size: .; cdr3_aa: CASSQFRNEQFF
v_call: TRBV7-6; j_call: TRBJ2-1; clone_size: .; cdr3_aa: CASSRTSGSFDEQFF
v_call: TRBV7-2; j_call: TRBJ2-7; clone_size: once; cdr3_aa: CATGRDSSYEQYF
v_call: TRBV11-3; j_call: TRBJ1-1; clone_size: .; cdr3_aa: CASSPASRETEAFF
v_call: TRBV7-2; j_call: TRBJ2-1; clone_size: .; cdr3_aa: CASSRGLAGGAREQFF
v_call: TRBV9; j_call: TRBJ1-2; clone_size: .; cdr3_aa: CASSARQDYYGYTF
v_call: TRBV28; j_call: TRBJ2-1; clone_size: few; cdr3_aa: CASSSSGSFYNEQFF
v_call: TRBV11-3; j_call: TRBJ1-2; clone_size: .; cdr3_aa: CASSISGGNYGYTF
v_call: TRBV7-9; j_call: TRBJ1-2; clone_size: .; cdr3_aa: CASSSGTGITYGYTF
v_call: TRBV2; j_call: TRBJ1-3; clone_size: .; cdr3_aa: CASSSTGENTIYF
v_call: TRBV7-2; j_call: TRBJ1-1; clone_size: .; cdr3_aa: CASSTWTGGFEAFF
v_call: TRBV27; j_call: TRBJ1-5; clone_size: .; cdr3_aa: CASSDGGGSNQPQHF
v_call: TRBV19; j_call: TRBJ1-1; clone_size: .; cdr3_aa: CASNSGYMNTEAFF
v_call: TRBV11-2; j_call: TRBJ2-2; clone_size: once; cdr3_aa: CASRDQGTGELFF
v_call: TRBV4-2; j_call: TRBJ2-2; clone_size: .; cdr3_aa: CASSAPGSNTGELFF
v_call: TRBV7-2; j_call: TRBJ1-5; clone_size: .; cdr3_aa: CASSSRGQGVRNQPQHF
v_call: TRBV4-2; j_call: TRBJ1-1; clone_size: .; cdr3_aa: CASSQKLNTEAFF
v_call: TRBV30; j_call: TRBJ1-5; clone_size: .; cdr3_aa: CAWSGGQGNNQPQHF
v_call: TRBV29-1; j_call: TRBJ2-5; clone_size: .; cdr3_aa: CSVRTGPGETQYF
v_call: TRBV30; j_call: TRBJ1-2; clone_size: .; cdr3_aa: CAWVGQAGYGYTF
v_call: TRBV7-6; j_call: TRBJ2-5; clone_size: .; cdr3_aa: CASTSGGETQYF
v_call: TRBV11-3; j_call: TRBJ1-1; clone_size: .; cdr3_aa: CASSRGGADYTEAFF
v_call: TRBV6-5; j_call: TRBJ1-2; clone_size: .; cdr3_aa: CASSYSPENYGYTF
v_call: TRBV21-1; j_call: TRBJ1-2; clone_size: .; cdr3_aa: CASSKKAVLYRGRGYTF
v_call: TRBV7-9; j_call: TRBJ1-6; clone_size: .; cdr3_aa: CASSRARENSPLHF
v_call: TRBV10-3; j_call: TRBJ2-2; clone_size: .; cdr3_aa: CAISESAGQGASGELFF
v_call: TRBV5-1; j_call: TRBJ1-4; clone_size: few; cdr3_aa: CASSLSTGATNEKLFF
v_call: TRBV11-2; j_call: TRBJ1-2; clone_size: .; cdr3_aa: CASSPPDRPVSYGYTF
v_call: TRBV10-3; j_call: .; clone_size: .; cdr3_aa: CAISQRGTEQYF
v_call: TRBV6-5; j_call: TRBJ2-3; clone_size: few; cdr3_aa: CASTTTGETQYF
v_call: TRBV12-5; j_call: TRBJ1-1; clone_size: .; cdr3_aa: CASGLHRDLNTEAFF
v_call: TRBV11-1; j_call: TRBJ1-2; clone_size: .; cdr3_aa: CASNNLHLGGQTYGYTF
v_call: TRBV29-1; j_call: TRBJ2-5; clone_size: .; cdr3_aa: CGLQRDSETQYF
v_call: TRBV19; j_call: TRBJ1-5; clone_size: .; cdr3_aa: CASSPWTGGSNQPQHF
v_call: TRBV10-3; j_call: TRBJ2-3; clone_size: .; cdr3_aa: CAISDSTDTQYF